The present entry profiles one T cell receptor beta chain with its context. Its antigen is not yet known. No much larger clone exists at a distance of one base, and base qualities are not known. TCRbeta CDR3 regions were amplified from genomic DNA using the immunoSEQ Assay, a bias-controlled multiplex PCR. Regarding the original processing steps: Within the assay, amplification of reference gene primers was used to estimate how many nucleated cells each sample contained. To quantify the absolute abundance of each unique TCRbeta CDR3 rearrangement, sequence reads were collapsed and filtered. For each sample, productive Simpson clonality was calculated by taking the square root of Simpson's diversity index across productive rearrangements. TCRdb stores this immuneACCESS table with in-frame sequences only. Part of the clones is absent; in the studies checked, under half of the shortfall reflects unresolved V genes, and no reason is known for the rest. V and J calls and clone size follow that table, whereas D and trimming were derived from the DNA. This sample gives 350,000 to 450,000 clones in total; less than 85% of them show up just once. 3.6% of the sample lies in the top ten.

This sample is drawn from a study of blood T cell repertoires in COVID-19 (dated by TCRdb to about 2020). Study-level background: Samples from collaborators originated in the United States, Italy and Spain and spanned both the acute and convalescent phases of COVID-19. The prospective study material was composed of cDNA or gDNA derived from T cells, B-cell-depleted T cells, or PBMCs. Subjects who had been exposed to COVID-19, were actively infected with it, or had recovered from it provided the deeply sampled blood TCRbeta repertoires that made up the dataset. The repertoires were released in a freely available public database meant as a resource for research on the immune response to SARS-CoV-2. Samples came from the ongoing ImmuneRACE study (first 160 participants) plus 1,254 subjects from 6 global collaborators. A de-identified subject ID, COVID-19 status, age in years and sex were almost always included in the sample metadata. HLA class I and class II types, where available, came from metadata supplied by the sample provider rather than from assay-based typing.

Collaborating institutions collected whole blood in K2EDTA tubes following their own protocols. Collaborator samples were shipped for TCRbeta analysis as frozen whole blood, isolated PBMCs, or DNA extracted from either sample type. Here is what the overall study found, with its caveats: The quantity of clinical and demographic metadata differed by source and by participant and was supplied without curation.

The CDR3 runs 12 amino acids, cysteine and phenylalanine included. Of all the DNA, just the CDR3 is kept, 36 bases in frame from base 1. The V end gives up 7 bases and the J end 10 bases, leaving 4 bases in the junction not matched to a gene. The chain is assembled from TRBV12-3 or TRBV12-4 and TRBJ1-6; 7 nucleotides in the junction match TRBD1. The source of this sequence is a woman between 18 and 30 years old with acute or convalescent COVID-19. The sequencing input was peripheral blood. The nucleotides are TGTGCCAGCAAACAGGGGCCGTCACCCCTCCACTTT. It encodes CASKQGPSPLHF.